This T cell receptor beta chain was recovered during a study of T cell changes during pregnancy in multiple sclerosis. Between the trimmed V and J ends, which lost 2 bases and 5 bases, there was a span of 9 bases. CDR1 and CDR2 from the germline V gene are LGHNT and FRNRAP. This CDR3 is built from 13 residues. TCRdb's table, derived via immunoSEQ multiplex PCR, lists solely in-frame clones and lacks some. The sample holds around 100,000 clones, about 90% seen once. The sequence derives from a female donor with multiple sclerosis, enrolled in a pregnancy study. This chain joins TRBV12-5 and TRBJ2-5; no clear D. The sample was peripheral blood, taken in the third trimester of pregnancy. The CDR3 sequence: CASGLPGMETQYF. The CDR3 DNA follows: TGTGCTAGTGGTTTGCCGGGTATGGAGACCCAGTACTTC.